Each of the 5 T cell receptor beta chains below was sequenced from the same sample in a study of T-cell reconstitution after alpha-beta-depleted transplantation in children. Unique molecular identifiers were used in preparing the TCRbeta library. TCRdb recomputed calls from the PCR reads with MiXCR, one row per CDR3 protein. This sample has about a million distinct CDR3 sequences; about 30% occur once, and the top ten carry about 28%. The specimen comprised PBMCs, mostly from graft donor cells, sampled 360 days after TCRalphabeta/CD19-depleted stem cell transplant. These receptors were obtained from a boy under three years old who had a stem cell transplant for SCID, so the T cells may come from the graft donor.

This clonotype was recorded a few times. The gene calls are TRBV11-2 and TRBJ2-3, with D maybe TRBD1 (5 bases). Trimming left V 2 bases short and J 3 bases short, with 21 bases between. This CDR3 contains 18 residues. The germline CDR1 and CDR2 sequences are SGHAT and FQNNGV. The CDR3 DNA follows: TGTGCCAGCAGCTTAATGACGGTTAGAACAGGACGGACAGATACGCAGTATTTT. This translates into CASSLMTVRTGRTDTQYF.

J is TRBJ2-7 and V is TRBV7-2; TRBD2 aligns across 7 bases. CDR3 length: 15 residues. The junction had 6 bases not matched to a gene; V was cut back by 2 bases and J by 2 bases. The germline gives CDR1 SGHTA, CDR2 FQGNSA. The CDR3 region has the DNA TGTGCCAGCAGCTTAAACGGGGGGAACCCCTACGAGCAGTACTTC. It encodes CASSLNGGNPYEQYF.

The chain uses TRBV7-2 and TRBJ2-1, with TRBD2 matching over 11 bases. V was clipped by 5 bases and J by 4 bases; unmatched bases: 4. Germline values: CDR1 SGHTA, CDR2 FQGNSA. The length of the CDR3 is 15 residues. CDR3 DNA sequence: TGTGCCAGCAGCCGACCTAGCGGGGGGTACAATGAGCAGTTCTTC. Translated: CASSRPSGGYNEQFF.

V and J are TRBV28 and TRBJ2-3, with TRBD2 matching over 7 bases. The CDR3 consists of 15 residues. The junction had 8 bases not matched to a gene; V was cut back by 4 bases and J by 4 bases. CDR1 is MDHEN, CDR2 SYDVKM, per germline. In nucleotides, the CDR3 is TGTGCCAGCAGTTGGGCGGGAGAACGGTCAGATACGCAGTATTTT. This sequence encodes CASSWAGERSDTQYF.

This clonotype was observed a handful of times. This sequence joins TRBV20-1 and TRBJ2-5; TRBD1 matches 7 bases. The CDR3 has 15 residues. The J segment lost 2 bases and the V segment lost 0 bases, leaving 6 bases of the junction unmatched. The V gene's germline CDR1 is DFQATT and CDR2 SNEGSKA (reference sequence). CDR3 DNA sequence: TGCAGTGCTAGAGACCTGGGGACAGTACAAGAGACCCAGTACTTC. It encodes CSARDLGTVQETQYF.